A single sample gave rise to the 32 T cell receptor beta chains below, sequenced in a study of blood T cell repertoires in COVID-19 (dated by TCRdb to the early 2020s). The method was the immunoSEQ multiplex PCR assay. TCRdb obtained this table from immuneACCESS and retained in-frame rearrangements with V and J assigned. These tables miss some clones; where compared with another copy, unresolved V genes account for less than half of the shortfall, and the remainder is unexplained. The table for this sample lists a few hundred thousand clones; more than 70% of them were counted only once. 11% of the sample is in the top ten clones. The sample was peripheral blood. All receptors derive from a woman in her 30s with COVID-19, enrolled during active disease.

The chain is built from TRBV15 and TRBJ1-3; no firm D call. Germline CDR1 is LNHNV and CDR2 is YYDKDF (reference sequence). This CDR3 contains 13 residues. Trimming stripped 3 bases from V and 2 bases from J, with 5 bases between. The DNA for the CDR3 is TGTGCCACCAGCAGGAGCCCTGGAAACACCATATATTTT. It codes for CATSRSPGNTIYF.

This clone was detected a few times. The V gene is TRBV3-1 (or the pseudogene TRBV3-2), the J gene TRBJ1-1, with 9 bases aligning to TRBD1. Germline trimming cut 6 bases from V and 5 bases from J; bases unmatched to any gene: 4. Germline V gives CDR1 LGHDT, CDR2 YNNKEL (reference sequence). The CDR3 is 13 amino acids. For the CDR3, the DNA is TGTGCCAGCAGACGGACAGGGGAGACTGAAGCTTTCTTT. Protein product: CASRRTGETEAFF.

This chain's CDR3 is CAISNPGQLITEAFF. CDR3 nucleotide sequence: TGTGCCATCAGTAATCCGGGACAGTTAATCACTGAAGCTTTCTTT. The chain joins TRBV10-3 to TRBJ1-1; 7 bases map to TRBD1. CDR1 and CDR2 from the germline V gene are ENHRY and SYGVKD. Trimming cost V 5 bases and J 4 bases; bases outside gene matches: 10. This CDR3 has 15 residues.

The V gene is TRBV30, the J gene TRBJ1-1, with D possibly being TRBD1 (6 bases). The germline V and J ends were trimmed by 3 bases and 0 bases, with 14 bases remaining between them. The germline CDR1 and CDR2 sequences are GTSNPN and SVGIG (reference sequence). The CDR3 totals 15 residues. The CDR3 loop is CAWSPGTYMNTEAFF. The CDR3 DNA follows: TGTGCCTGGAGCCCCGGGACATACATGAACACTGAAGCTTTCTTT.

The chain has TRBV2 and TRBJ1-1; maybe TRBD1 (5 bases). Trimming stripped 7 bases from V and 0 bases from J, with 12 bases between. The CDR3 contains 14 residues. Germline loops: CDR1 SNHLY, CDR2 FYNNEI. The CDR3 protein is CASTKTEMNTEAFF. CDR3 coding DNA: TGTGCCAGCACTAAGACAGAGATGAACACTGAAGCTTTCTTT.

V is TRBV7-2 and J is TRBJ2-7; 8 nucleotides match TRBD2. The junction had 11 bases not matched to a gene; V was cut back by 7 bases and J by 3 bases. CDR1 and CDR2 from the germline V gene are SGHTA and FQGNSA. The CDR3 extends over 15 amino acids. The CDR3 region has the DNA TGTGCCAGCATTAGGGACCTAGCGGGTAGCTACGAGCAGTACTTC. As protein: CASIRDLAGSYEQYF.

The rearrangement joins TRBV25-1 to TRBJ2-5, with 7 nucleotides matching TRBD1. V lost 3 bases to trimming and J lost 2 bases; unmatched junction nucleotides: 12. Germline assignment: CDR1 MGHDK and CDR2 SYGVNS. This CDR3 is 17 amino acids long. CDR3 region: CASSEVLKTGPQETQYF. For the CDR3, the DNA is TGTGCCAGCAGTGAGGTCCTTAAGACAGGGCCACAAGAGACCCAGTACTTC.

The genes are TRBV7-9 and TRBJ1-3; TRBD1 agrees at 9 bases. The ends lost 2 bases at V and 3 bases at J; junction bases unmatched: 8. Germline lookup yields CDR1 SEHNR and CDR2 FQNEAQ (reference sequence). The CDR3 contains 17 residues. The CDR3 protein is CASSLPGQGNNGNTIYF. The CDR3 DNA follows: TGTGCCAGCAGCTTACCGGGACAGGGTAATAATGGAAACACCATATATTTT. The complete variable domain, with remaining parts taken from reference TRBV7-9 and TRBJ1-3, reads DTGVSQNPRHKITKRGQNVTFRCDPISEHNRLYWYRQTLGQGPEFLTYFQNEAQLEKSRLLSDRFSAERPKGSFSTLEIQRTEQGDSAMYLCASSLPGQGNNGNTIYFGEGSWLTVV.

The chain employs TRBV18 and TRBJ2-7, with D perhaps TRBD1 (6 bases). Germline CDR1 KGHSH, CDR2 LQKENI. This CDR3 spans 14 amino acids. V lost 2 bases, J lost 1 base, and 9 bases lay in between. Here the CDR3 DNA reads TGTGCCAGCTCACCAGCCAGGGGATCCTACGAGCAGTACTTC. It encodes CASSPARGSYEQYF.

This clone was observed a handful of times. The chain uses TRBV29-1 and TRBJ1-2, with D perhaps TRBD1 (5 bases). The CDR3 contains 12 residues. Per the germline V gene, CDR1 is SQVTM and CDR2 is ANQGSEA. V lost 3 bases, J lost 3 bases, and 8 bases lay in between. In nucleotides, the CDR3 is TGCAGCGTTGATCCCAGGGACTATGGCTACACCTTC. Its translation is CSVDPRDYGYTF.

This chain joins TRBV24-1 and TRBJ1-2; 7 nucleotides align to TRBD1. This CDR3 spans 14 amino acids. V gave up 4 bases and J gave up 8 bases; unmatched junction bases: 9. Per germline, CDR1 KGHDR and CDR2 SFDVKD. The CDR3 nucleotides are TGTGCCACCAGTGACAACAGGGGAGGAAGAGGCTACACCTTC. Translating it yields CATSDNRGGRGYTF.

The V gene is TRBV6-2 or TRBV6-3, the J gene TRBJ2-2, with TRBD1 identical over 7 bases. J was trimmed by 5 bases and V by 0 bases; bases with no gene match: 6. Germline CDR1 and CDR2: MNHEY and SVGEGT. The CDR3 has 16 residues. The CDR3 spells CASSYSGTVTTGELFF. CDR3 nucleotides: TGTGCCAGCAGTTACTCCGGGACAGTTACTACCGGGGAGCTGTTTTTT.

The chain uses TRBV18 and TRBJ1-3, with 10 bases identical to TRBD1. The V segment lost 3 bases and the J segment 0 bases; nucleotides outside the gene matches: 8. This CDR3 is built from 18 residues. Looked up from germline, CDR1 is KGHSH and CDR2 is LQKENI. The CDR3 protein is CASSPPGQGPFSGNTIYF. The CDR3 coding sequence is TGTGCCAGCTCACCCCCGGGACAGGGGCCCTTCTCTGGAAACACCATATATTTT.

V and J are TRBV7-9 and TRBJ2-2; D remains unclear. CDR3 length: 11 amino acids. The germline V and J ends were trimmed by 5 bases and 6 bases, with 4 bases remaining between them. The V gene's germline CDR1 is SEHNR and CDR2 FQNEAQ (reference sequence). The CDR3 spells CASSVAGELFF. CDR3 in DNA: TGTGCCAGCAGCGTCGCCGGGGAGCTGTTTTTT.

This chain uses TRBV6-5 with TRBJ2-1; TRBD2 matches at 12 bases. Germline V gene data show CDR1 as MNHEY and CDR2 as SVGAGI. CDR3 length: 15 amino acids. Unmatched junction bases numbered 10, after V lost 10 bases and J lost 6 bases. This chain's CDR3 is CATPMTSGSLNEQFF. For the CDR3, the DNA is TGTGCCACCCCCATGACTAGCGGGAGTCTCAATGAGCAGTTCTTC.

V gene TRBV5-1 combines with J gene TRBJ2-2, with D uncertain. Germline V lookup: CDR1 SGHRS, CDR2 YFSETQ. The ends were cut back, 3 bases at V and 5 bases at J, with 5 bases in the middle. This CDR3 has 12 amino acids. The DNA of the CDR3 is TGCGCCAGCAGCTCGAGGACCGGGGAGCTGTTTTTT. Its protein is CASSSRTGELFF.

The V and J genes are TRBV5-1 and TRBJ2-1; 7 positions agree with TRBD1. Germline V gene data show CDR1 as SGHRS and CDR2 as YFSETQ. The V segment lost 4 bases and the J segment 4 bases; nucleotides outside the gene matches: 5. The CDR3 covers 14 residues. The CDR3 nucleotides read TGCGCCAGCAGCGAGGGACAGACTTACAATGAGCAGTTCTTC. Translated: CASSEGQTYNEQFF. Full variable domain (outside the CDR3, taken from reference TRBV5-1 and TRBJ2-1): KAGVTQTPRYLIKTRGQQVTLSCSPISGHRSVSWYQQTPGQGLQFLFEYFSETQRNKGNFPGRFSGRQFSNSRSEMNVSTLELGDSALYLCASSEGQTYNEQFFGPGTRLTVL.

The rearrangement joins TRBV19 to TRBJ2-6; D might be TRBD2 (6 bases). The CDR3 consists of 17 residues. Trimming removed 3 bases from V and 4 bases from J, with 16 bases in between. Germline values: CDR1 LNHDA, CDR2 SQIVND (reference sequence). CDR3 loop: CASSILVGGTGANVLTF. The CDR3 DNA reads TGTGCCAGTAGTATTCTAGTGGGGGGTACAGGGGCCAACGTCCTGACTTTC.

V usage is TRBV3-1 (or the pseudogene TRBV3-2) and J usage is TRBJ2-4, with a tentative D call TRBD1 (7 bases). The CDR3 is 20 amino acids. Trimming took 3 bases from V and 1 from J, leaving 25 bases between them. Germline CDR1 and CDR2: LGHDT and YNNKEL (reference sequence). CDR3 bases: TGTGCCAGCAGCCAGGGGGGTTGGGACAGAAACGTAGGGGCCAAAAACATTCAGTACTTC. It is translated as CASSQGGWDRNVGAKNIQYF.

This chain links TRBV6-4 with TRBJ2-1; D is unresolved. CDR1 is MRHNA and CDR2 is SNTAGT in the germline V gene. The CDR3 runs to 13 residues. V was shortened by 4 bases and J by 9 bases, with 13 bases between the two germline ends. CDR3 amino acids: CASSGVALGEQFF. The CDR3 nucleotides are TGTGCCAGCAGTGGCGTAGCTTTGGGTGAGCAGTTCTTC.

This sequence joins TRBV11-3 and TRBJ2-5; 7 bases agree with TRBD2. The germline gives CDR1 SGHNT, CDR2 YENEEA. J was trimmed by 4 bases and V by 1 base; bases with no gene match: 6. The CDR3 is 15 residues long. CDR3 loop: CASSLAAGSGETQYF. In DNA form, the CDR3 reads TGTGCCAGCAGCTTAGCAGCGGGATCGGGAGAGACCCAGTACTTC.

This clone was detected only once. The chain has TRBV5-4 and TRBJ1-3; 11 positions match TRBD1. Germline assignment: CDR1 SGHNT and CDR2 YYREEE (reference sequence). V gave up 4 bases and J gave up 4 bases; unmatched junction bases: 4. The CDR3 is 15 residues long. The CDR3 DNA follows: TGTGCCAGCAGCACGGACAGGGGGCCCGGAAACACCATATATTTT. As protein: CASSTDRGPGNTIYF.

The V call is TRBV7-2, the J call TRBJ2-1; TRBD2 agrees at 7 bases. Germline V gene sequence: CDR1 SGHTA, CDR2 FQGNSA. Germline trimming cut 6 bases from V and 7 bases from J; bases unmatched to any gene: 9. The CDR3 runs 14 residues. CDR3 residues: CASSSWEGFNEQFF. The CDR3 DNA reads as TGTGCCAGCAGTTCCTGGGAGGGTTTTAATGAGCAGTTCTTC.

Written as DNA, the CDR3 is TGTGCCACCCAGGTTCATATCTCCTATGGCTACACCTTC. This codes for CATQVHISYGYTF. This rearrangement joins TRBV6-5 to TRBJ1-2; D gene ambiguous. The germline CDR1 and CDR2 sequences are MNHEY and SVGAGI. CDR3 length: 13 amino acids. V was cut by 10 bases and J by 4 bases, with 16 bases left in between.

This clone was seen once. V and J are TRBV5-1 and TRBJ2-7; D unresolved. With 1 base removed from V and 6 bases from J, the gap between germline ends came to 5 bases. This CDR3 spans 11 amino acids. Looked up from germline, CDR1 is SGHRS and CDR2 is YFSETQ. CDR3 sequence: CASSLLTEQYF. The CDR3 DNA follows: TGCGCCAGCAGCTTGCTAACCGAGCAGTACTTC.

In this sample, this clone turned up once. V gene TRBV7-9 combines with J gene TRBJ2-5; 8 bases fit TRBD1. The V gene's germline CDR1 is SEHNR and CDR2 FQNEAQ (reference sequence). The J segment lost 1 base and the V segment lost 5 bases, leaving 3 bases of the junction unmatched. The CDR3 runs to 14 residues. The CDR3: CASSPDRVQETQYF. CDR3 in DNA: TGTGCCAGCAGCCCGGACAGGGTCCAAGAGACCCAGTACTTC.

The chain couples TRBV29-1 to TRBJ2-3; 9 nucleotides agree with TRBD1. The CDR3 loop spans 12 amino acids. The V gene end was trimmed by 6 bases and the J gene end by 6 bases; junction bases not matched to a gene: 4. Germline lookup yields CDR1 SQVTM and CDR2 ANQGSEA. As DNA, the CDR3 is TGCAGCGTCGGGACAGGGATGGATACGCAGTATTTT. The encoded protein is CSVGTGMDTQYF.

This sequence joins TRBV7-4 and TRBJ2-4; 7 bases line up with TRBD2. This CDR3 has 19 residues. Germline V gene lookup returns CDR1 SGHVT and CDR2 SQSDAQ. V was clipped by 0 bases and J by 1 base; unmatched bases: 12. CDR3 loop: CASSLAKAGLVGAKNIQYF. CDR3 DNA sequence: TGTGCCAGCAGCTTAGCTAAAGCGGGACTGGTGGGGGCCAAAAACATTCAGTACTTC. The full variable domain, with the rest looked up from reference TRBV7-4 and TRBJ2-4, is GAGVSQSPRYKVAKRGRDVALRCDSISGHVTLYWYRQTLGQGSEVLTYSQSDAQRDKSGRPSGRFSAERPERSVSTLKIQRTEQGDSAVYLCASSLAKAGLVGAKNIQYFGAGTRLSVL.

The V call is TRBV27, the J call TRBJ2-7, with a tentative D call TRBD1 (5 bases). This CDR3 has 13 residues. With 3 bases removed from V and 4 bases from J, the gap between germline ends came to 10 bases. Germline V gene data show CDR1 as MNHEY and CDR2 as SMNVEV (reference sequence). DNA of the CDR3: TGTGCCAGCAGTTTCGGACAACAGTACGAGCAGTACTTC. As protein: CASSFGQQYEQYF.

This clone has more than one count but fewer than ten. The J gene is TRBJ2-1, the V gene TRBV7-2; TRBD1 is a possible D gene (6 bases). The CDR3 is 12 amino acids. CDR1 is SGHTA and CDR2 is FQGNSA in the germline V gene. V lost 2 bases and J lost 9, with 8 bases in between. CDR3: CASSLLGAEQFF. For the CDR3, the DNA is TGTGCCAGCAGCTTATTGGGGGCTGAGCAGTTCTTC.

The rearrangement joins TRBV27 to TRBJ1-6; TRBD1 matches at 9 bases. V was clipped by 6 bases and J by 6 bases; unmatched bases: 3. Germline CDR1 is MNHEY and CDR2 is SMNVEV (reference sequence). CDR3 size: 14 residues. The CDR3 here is CASRNRGLNSPLHF. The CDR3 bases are TGTGCCAGCAGGAACAGGGGGCTTAATTCACCCCTCCACTTT.

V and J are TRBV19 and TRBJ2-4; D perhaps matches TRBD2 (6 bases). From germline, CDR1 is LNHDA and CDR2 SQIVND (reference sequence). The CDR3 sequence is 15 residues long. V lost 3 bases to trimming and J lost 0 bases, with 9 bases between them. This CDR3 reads CASSIGGIAKNIQYF. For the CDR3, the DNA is TGTGCCAGTAGTATCGGAGGGATAGCCAAAAACATTCAGTACTTC.